This passage covers 4 T cell receptor beta chains from one sample sequenced in a study of blood T cell repertoires in COVID-19. This table comes from immunoSEQ multiplex PCR, and its TCRdb copy is limited to in-frame clones, with some not included. This repertoire shows some 42,000 clones, 77% found once; its top ten account for approximately 30%. The specimen sequenced was peripheral blood. The receptors come from an older woman with acute or convalescent COVID-19.

The gene calls are TRBV5-8 and TRBJ2-3, with a possible D match to TRBD2 (5 bases). V lost 6 bases, J lost 4 bases, and 15 bases lay in between. In germline, CDR1 is SGHTS, CDR2 YDEGEE. The CDR3 sequence is 14 residues long. In nucleotides, the CDR3 is TGTGCCAGCACCGCTAGGGAGTTGGCAGATACGCAGTATTTT. This encodes CASTARELADTQYF. Combining the CDR3 with reference TRBV5-8 and TRBJ2-3 gives the whole variable domain EAGVTQSPTHLIKTRGQQATLRCSPISGHTSVYWYQQALGLGLQFLLWYDEGEERNRGNFPPRFSGRQFPNYSSELNVNALELEDSALYLCASTARELADTQYFGPGTRLTVL.

This sequence joins TRBV6-1 and TRBJ2-4; tentatively, D is TRBD1 (6 bases). There are 16 residues in the CDR3. Trimming took 4 bases from V and 3 from J, leaving 16 bases between them. Germline assignment: CDR1 MNHNS and CDR2 SASEGT. As DNA, the CDR3 is TGTGCCAGCAGTGTATCAGGGGCGGTAGGCAAAAACATTCAGTACTTC. It translates to CASSVSGAVGKNIQYF.

The chain joins TRBV11-1 to TRBJ2-2; D uncertain. Germline V lookup: CDR1 SGHAT, CDR2 FQDESV (reference sequence). V lost 1 base, J lost 2 bases, and 5 bases lay in between. CDR3 size: 14 residues. The CDR3 DNA sequence: TGTGCCAGCAGCTTAGGACTTAACACCGGGGAGCTGTTTTTT. Amino acids: CASSLGLNTGELFF.

The chain has TRBV6-5 and TRBJ2-1; TRBD2 might be the D (7 bases). The CDR3 length is 15 residues. In germline, CDR1 is MNHEY, CDR2 SVGAGI. The V and J ends lost 11 bases and 5 bases respectively, with 22 bases between them. The CDR3 protein is CAGFGGGRDNNEQFF. The DNA for the CDR3 is TGTGCCGGGTTCGGAGGAGGGAGGGACAACAATGAGCAGTTCTTC.